This T cell receptor beta chain was profiled in a study of cytomegalovirus exposure and HLA in healthy donors. On the study more broadly: Roughly 80% of around 390 genotyped donors fell in the Caucasian-associated ancestry cluster.

There are 15 residues in the CDR3. The germline CDR1 and CDR2 sequences are SGHVS and FNYEAQ. J lost 6 bases, V lost 1 base, and 7 bases had no gene match. PCR primers comprised 60 Vbeta and 13 Jbeta primers. Assay: immunoSEQ multiplex PCR; the TCRdb copy retains only in-frame clones and omits some. The sample yields around 200,000 clones, around 83% seen once. The sequenced sample consisted of PBMCs. The source of this sequence is a woman aged 50 to 60 in good health and CMV-seropositive. The chain employs TRBV7-6 and TRBJ1-1, with 8 bases aligning to TRBD1. CDR3 nucleotides: TGTGCCAGCAGCTTAGGGGACACAGGGGGAGCTGAAGCTTTCTTT. The encoded protein is CASSLGDTGGAEAFF.